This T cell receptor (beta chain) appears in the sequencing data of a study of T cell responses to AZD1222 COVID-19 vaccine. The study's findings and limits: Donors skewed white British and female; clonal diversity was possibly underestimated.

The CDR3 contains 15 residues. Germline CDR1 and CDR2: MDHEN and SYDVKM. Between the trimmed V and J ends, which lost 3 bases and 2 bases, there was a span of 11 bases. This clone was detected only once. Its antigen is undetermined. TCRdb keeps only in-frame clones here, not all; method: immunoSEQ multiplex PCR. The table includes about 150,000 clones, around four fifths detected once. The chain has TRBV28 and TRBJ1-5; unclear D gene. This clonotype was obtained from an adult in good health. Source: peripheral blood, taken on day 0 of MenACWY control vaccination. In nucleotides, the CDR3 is TGTGCCAGCAGTTTTCGACCTATGGGCAATCAGCCCCAGCATTTT. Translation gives CASSFRPMGNQPQHF.